Many counts were recorded for the clone carrying this T cell receptor beta chain. Its target is not known. This specimen belongs to a study of CD8 T cells in ankylosing spondylitis. 5'-RACE, quantitative and with molecular barcodes, yielded the TCR beta libraries. TCRdb recomputed calls from the 5' RACE reads with MiXCR, one row per CDR3 protein. The data hold around 300,000 distinct CDR3 sequences, with about 9.9% observed a single time. Study conclusions and caveats: There were earlier reports of some motif variants in reactive arthritis synovial fluid and blood. CD8+ disease-linked clones were present at relatively low frequencies in blood. Reportedly, matched ankylosing spondylitis synovial fluid was significantly enriched for disease-linked clones.

V was cut by 5 bases and J by 4 bases, with 8 bases left in between. The CDR3 is made up of 11 amino acids. The germline CDR1 and CDR2 sequences are SQVTM and ANQGSEA. The specimen was blood, either unsorted or a sorted T cell fraction (not recorded which). The chain couples TRBV29-1 to TRBJ1-2; D unclear. The receptor's source is a female donor with ankylosing spondylitis or in good health (not recorded which). CDR3 DNA sequence: TGCAGCGTTCCTGATCTCTATGGCTACACCTTC. Translated, it gives CSVPDLYGYTF. Full variable domain (rest looked up from reference TRBV29-1 and TRBJ1-2): SAVISQKPSRDICQRGTSLTIQCQVDSQVTMMFWYRQQPGQSLTLIATANQGSEATYESGFVIDKFPISRPNLTFSTLTVSNMSPEDSSIYLCSVPDLYGYTFGSGTRLTVV.